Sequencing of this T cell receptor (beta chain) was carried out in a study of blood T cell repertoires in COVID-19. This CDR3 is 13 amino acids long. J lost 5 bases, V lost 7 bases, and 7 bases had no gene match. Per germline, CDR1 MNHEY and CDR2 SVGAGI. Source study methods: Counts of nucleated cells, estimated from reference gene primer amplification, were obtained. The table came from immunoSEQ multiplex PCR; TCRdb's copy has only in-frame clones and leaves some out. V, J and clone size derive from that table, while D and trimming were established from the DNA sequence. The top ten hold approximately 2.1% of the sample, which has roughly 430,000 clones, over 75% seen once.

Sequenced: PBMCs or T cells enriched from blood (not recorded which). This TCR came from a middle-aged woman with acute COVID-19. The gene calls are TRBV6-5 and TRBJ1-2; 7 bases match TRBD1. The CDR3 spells CASTSTGRYGYTF. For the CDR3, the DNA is TGTGCCAGCACCTCGACAGGGCGGTATGGCTACACCTTC.